Sequencing of this T cell receptor beta chain was carried out in a study of technical replicates of blood from four donors. This CDR3 is 11 amino acids long. The germline gives CDR1 SNHLY, CDR2 FYNNEI. Libraries were prepared by immunoSEQ multiplex PCR; TCRdb keeps only in-frame clonotypes and omits some of them. The data contain some 78,000 clones, around 94% of them seen just once; the ten biggest clones take up around 0.25%. With respect to this clone: Germline and junction disagree at one end, which may indicate a read error.

This TCR derives from a human donor in good health. Sequences were obtained from T cells isolated from PBMCs. The chain joins TRBV2 to TRBJ1-1; no definite D call. The CDR3 region is CASSPNSEAFF. CDR3 nucleotide sequence: TGTGCCAGCAGTCCTAACAGTGAAGCTTTCTTT.